A selection of T cell receptor beta chains follows, all from one sample in a study of T cells in Graves' hyperthyroidism and ophthalmopathy. TCRdb fed the multiplex PCR reads into MiXCR, producing one record per CDR3 protein. The sample includes some 700,000 distinct CDR3 sequences, approximately 15% seen only once; the top ten take about a sixth. Sequenced sample: blood. The receptor source for this set is a man over 45 with Graves' hyperthyroidism. The CDR3 runs from the conserved cysteine through the conserved F or W. The D gene is left open where the match is weak. Not all rows give a size; the values are once, few, many and, for expanded clones, a class.

>TRBV15|few|TRBJ2-1|.
TGTGCCACCAGCAGAGATCATATTGGTGGGGGGTTCTTC
CATSRDHIGGGFF
>TRBV10-3|many|TRBJ2-1|TRBD2
TGTGCCATCAGTGAGAGGGCTAGCGGGAGTTCCTACAATGAGCAGTTCTTC
CAISERASGSSYNEQFF
>TRBV11-1|many|TRBJ1-1|.
TGTGCCAGCAGCCTACAGACTTTGAACACTGAAGCTTTCTTT
CASSLQTLNTEAFF
>TRBV6-5|many|TRBJ1-2|.
TGTGCCAGCAGTTACGGGGTGACAGGCTATGGCTACACCTTC
CASSYGVTGYGYTF
>TRBV5-1|many|TRBJ1-1|TRBD1
TGCGCCAGCAGCTCTACCGGACAGGGTTCGGCTTTCTTT
CASSSTGQGSAFF
>TRBV5-1|.|TRBJ1-5|TRBD1
TGCGCCAGCAGCTTGGGGACAGGGAGTAGCAATCAGCCCCAGCATTTT
CASSLGTGSSNQPQHF
>TRBV11-1|many|TRBJ2-6|.
TGTGCCAGCACCAACAGGGCGGTCCGATCTGGGGCCAACGTCCTGACTTTC
CASTNRAVRSGANVLTF
>TRBV11-1|many|TRBJ2-7|.
TGTGCCAGCAGCCGACAAGACTCCTACGAGCAGTACTTC
CASSRQDSYEQYF
>TRBV2|.|TRBJ1-5|.
TGTGCCAGCAGCAGACAACTAGATCAGCCCCAGCATTTT
CASSRQLDQPQHF
>TRBV11-3|many|TRBJ2-7|TRBD2
TGTGCCAGCAGCCCAGGACTAGCGTCGAACGAGCAGTACTTC
CASSPGLASNEQYF
>TRBV4-1|.|TRBJ1-6|.
TGCGCCAGCAGCCAAGACCCGGGACTGACTTCACCCCTCCACTTT
CASSQDPGLTSPLHF
>TRBV20-1|many|TRBJ1-2|.
TGCAGTGCTAGAGTCGGTTGGGGGGTCCCCAATTATGGCTACACCTTC
CSARVGWGVPNYGYTF
>TRBV12-3/TRBV12-4|many|TRBJ1-3|.
TGTGCCTCTCTGGCTGTTAGCTCTGGAAACACCATATATTTT
CASLAVSSGNTIYF
>TRBV5-1|many|TRBJ2-1|TRBD2
TGCGCCAGCAGCTTGGGCCTAGCGGCGCTCAATGAGCAGTTCTTC
CASSLGLAALNEQFF
>TRBV27|many|TRBJ2-7|.
TGTGCCAGCAGTTTTACAACCCCTCCATACGAGCAGTACTTC
CASSFTTPPYEQYF
>TRBV11-2|many|TRBJ2-3|.
TGTGCCAGCAGCTTGACGACAGGCACAGATACGCAGTATTTT
CASSLTTGTDTQYF
>TRBV6-5|few|TRBJ2-7|.
TGTGCCAGCAGTTTTCGTACAGCTACCTACGAGCAGTACTTC
CASSFRTATYEQYF
>TRBV6-5|many|TRBJ2-7|.
TGTGCCAGCAGTTACTCGTTTCGGCGGGGCTACGAGCAGTACTTC
CASSYSFRRGYEQYF
>TRBV6-5|many|TRBJ2-7|TRBD1
TGTGCCAGCAGTTACTCGACAGGGACAGCTGCCTTGGGCGAGCAGTACTTC
CASSYSTGTAALGEQYF
>TRBV7-9|many|TRBJ2-2|TRBD2
TGTGCCAGCAGCTTAGACCGCGGGAGTCGCACCGGGGAGCTGTTTTTT
CASSLDRGSRTGELFF
>TRBV5-1|many|TRBJ1-1|.
TGCGCCAGCATAGGGGGAGGGCTGAACACTGAAGCTTTCTTT
CASIGGGLNTEAFF
>TRBV2|.|TRBJ2-7|TRBD1
TGTGCCAGCAGTTCCCAGGGGGCGACCGAGCAGTACTTC
CASSSQGATEQYF
>TRBV5-5|few|TRBJ2-1|TRBD2
TGTGCCAGCAGCTTGACTAGCGGCTATCAAGTCTCCTACAATGAGCAGTTCTTC
CASSLTSGYQVSYNEQFF
>TRBV19|many|TRBJ1-6|TRBD1
TGTGCCAGTAGTGACCGGGACAGCTATAATTCACCCCTCCACTTT
CASSDRDSYNSPLHF
>TRBV6-1|.|TRBJ2-7|TRBD1
TGTGCCAGCAGTGAAGGGACAGGGGGTTATAGCTCCTACGAGCAGTACTTC
CASSEGTGGYSSYEQYF
>TRBV6-5|few|TRBJ1-2|.
TGTGCCAGCAGTTCCCGACGGGCGCTGGGCTACACCTTC
CASSSRRALGYTF
>TRBV7-9|many|TRBJ2-7|TRBD2
TGTGCCAGCAGCTGGGGGGGAACGGCAGGTCTAGCCTACGAGCAGTACTTC
CASSWGGTAGLAYEQYF
>TRBV20-1|few|TRBJ2-3|TRBD2
TGCAGTGTTATTCCGGGACTAGCGGGAGTATGGGACACAGATACGCAGTATTTT
CSVIPGLAGVWDTDTQYF
>TRBV5-1|many|TRBJ2-7|.
TGCGCCAGCAGCTTGGTTTCTAGATACGAGCAGTACTTC
CASSLVSRYEQYF
>TRBV12-3/TRBV12-4|few|TRBJ2-1|.
TGTGCCAGCAGCCCTGGGCTTAGCAGTGAGCAGTTCTTC
CASSPGLSSEQFF
>TRBV5-5|many|TRBJ1-6|TRBD1
TGTGCCAGCAGCCCAGGGGGCGTAAATTCACCCCTCCACTTT
CASSPGGVNSPLHF
>TRBV7-9|.|TRBJ1-5|.
TGTGCCAGCAGCCTTTCCTTGGGGGGGGGGCAGCCCCAGCATTTT
CASSLSLGGGQPQHF
>TRBV6-1|few|TRBJ1-5|.
TGTGCCAGCAGTGTGACGGATCAGCCCCAGCATTTT
CASSVTDQPQHF
>TRBV7-9|.|TRBJ2-7|TRBD1
TGTGCCAGCAGCCCAACGACGGGCGGGACAGGTCCCTACGAGCAGTACTTC
CASSPTTGGTGPYEQYF
>TRBV20-1|.|TRBJ2-1|.
TGCAGTGCGGCGGGACAGATCTACAATGAGCAGTTCTTC
CSAAGQIYNEQFF
>TRBV5-1|few|TRBJ2-1|TRBD1
TGCGCCAGCAGCTTGGCCGGGACAGGGGATGTGACCAATGAGCAGTTCTTC
CASSLAGTGDVTNEQFF
>TRBV24-1|many|TRBJ2-2|.
TGTGCCACCAGTCGAGGGATCGGGGAGCTGTTTTTT
CATSRGIGELFF
>TRBV3-1|many|TRBJ1-1|.
TGTGCCAGCAGCCAAGTTATGGGCTCCACTGAAGCTTTCTTT
CASSQVMGSTEAFF
>TRBV7-2|many|TRBJ2-3|TRBD2
TGTGCCAGCAGCCCAAGACTAGCAGGGGATACGCAGTATTTT
CASSPRLAGDTQYF
>TRBV5-1|.|TRBJ1-4|.
TGCGCCAGCAGCTATCGGACCGATGGTGAAAAACTGTTTTTT
CASSYRTDGEKLFF
>TRBV2|many|TRBJ2-1|TRBD2
TGTGCCAGCAGTGAAGCGCTTCGCGGGAGGGCCGGGTATGAGCAGTTCTTC
CASSEALRGRAGYEQFF
>TRBV29-1|few|TRBJ2-2|.
TGCAGCGTTGAAGATCCTAGCCAGGTCGGGGAGCTGTTTTTT
CSVEDPSQVGELFF
>TRBV29-1|.|TRBJ2-7|TRBD1
TGCAGCGCACGAAGGGACAGCAACTACGAGCAGTACTTC
CSARRDSNYEQYF
>TRBV24-1|many|TRBJ2-5|TRBD1
TGTGCCACCAGTGATACCCGACAGGGTTTGGGGACCCAGTACTTC
CATSDTRQGLGTQYF
>TRBV20-1|.|TRBJ1-5|.
TGCAGTGCTAGCTGGGGGTACGACGGCAATCAGCCCCAGCATTTT
CSASWGYDGNQPQHF
>TRBV6-1|many|TRBJ2-7|TRBD1
TGTGCCAGCAGTCCCGGGACAGGGGTCCGGGGCGAGCAGTACTTC
CASSPGTGVRGEQYF
>TRBV7-8|few|TRBJ2-4|TRBD2
TGTGCCAGCAGCATGCGGGGGGCCAAAAACATTCAGTACTTC
CASSMRGAKNIQYF
>TRBV6-1|few|TRBJ2-2|.
TGTGCCAGCAGTCCCCACTTAGGGGGTGATACGACCGGGGAGCTGTTTTTT
CASSPHLGGDTTGELFF
>TRBV18|.|TRBJ1-1|TRBD1
TGTGCCAGCTCATCTTCAGGGGGGAGGAACACTGAAGCTTTCTTT
CASSSSGGRNTEAFF
>TRBV4-1|.|TRBJ2-7|TRBD2
TGCGCCAGCAGCCCCACTAGCGGGCCAGACTACGAGCAGTACTTC
CASSPTSGPDYEQYF
>TRBV13|many|TRBJ2-1|.
TGTGCCAGCAGCTTAAGCGTTGTTGAGCAGTTCTTC
CASSLSVVEQFF
>TRBV27|.|TRBJ2-7|.
TGTGCCAGCAGAGCGGGTGGAGTAGGCTACGAGCAGTACTTC
CASRAGGVGYEQYF